A selection of T cell receptor beta chains follows, all from one sample in a study of T cells after yellow fever vaccination. MiXCR was run by TCRdb on the 5' RACE reads, yielding one entry per CDR3 protein. Of over 110,000 distinct CDR3 sequences in the sample, approximately 7.7% were seen once. The starting material was CD4+ T cells sorted from PBMCs, obtained 5 days after the yellow fever booster vaccination. Source of these receptors: a man in his thirties or forties who received the YFV17D yellow fever vaccine. The conserved cysteine and the conserved F or W are not part of the CDR3 here.

J: TRBJ2-2; V: TRBV7-2; CDR3: ASSLVLTRRQTGELF
J: TRBJ2-3; V: TRBV7-2; CDR3: ASSSGLPTDTQY
J: TRBJ2-2; V: TRBV5-1; CDR3: ASSLPGKESKGELF
J: TRBJ2-1; V: TRBV10-1; CDR3: ASSRASGATYNEQF
J: TRBJ2-5; V: TRBV7-8; CDR3: ASSPGEGSVVG
J: TRBJ1-5; V: TRBV10-2; CDR3: ASRGGHSNQPQH
J: TRBJ2-7; V: TRBV6-1; CDR3: ASKSPGRSYEQY
J: TRBJ2-1; V: TRBV19; CDR3: ASSKAGEWDEQF
J: TRBJ2-7; V: TRBV7-2; CDR3: ASSLVAGSYEQY
J: TRBJ2-3; V: TRBV5-1; CDR3: ASSQDTAGTDTQY
J: TRBJ2-1; V: TRBV20-1; CDR3: SQKASGSSEQF
J: TRBJ1-1; V: TRBV7-2; CDR3: ASSSSYSTEAF
J: TRBJ2-5; V: TRBV18; CDR3: ASSHDLYQETQY
J: TRBJ2-7; V: TRBV7-2; CDR3: ASSFRREGLEQY
J: TRBJ1-2; V: TRBV4-1; CDR3: ASSQRQDIHGYT
J: TRBJ2-5; V: TRBV12-3/TRBV12-4; CDR3: ASSPGWVTLGTQY
J: TRBJ2-7; V: TRBV12-3/TRBV12-4; CDR3: ASSSGGASSYEQY